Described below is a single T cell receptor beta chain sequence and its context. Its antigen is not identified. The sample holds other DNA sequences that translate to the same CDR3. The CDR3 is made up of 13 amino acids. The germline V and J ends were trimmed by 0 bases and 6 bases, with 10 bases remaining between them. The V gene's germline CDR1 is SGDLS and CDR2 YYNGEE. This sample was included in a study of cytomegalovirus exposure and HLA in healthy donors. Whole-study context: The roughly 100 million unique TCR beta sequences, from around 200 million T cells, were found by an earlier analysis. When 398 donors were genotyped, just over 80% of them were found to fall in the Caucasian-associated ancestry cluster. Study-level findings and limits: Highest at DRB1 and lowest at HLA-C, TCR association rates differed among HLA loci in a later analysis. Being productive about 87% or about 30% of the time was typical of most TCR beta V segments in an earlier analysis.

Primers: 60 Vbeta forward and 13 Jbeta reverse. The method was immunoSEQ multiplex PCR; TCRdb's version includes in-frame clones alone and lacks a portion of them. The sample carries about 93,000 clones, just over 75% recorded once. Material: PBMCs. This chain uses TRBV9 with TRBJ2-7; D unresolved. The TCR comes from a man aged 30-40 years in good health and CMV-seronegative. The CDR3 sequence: CASSVDLTTEQYF. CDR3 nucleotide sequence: TGTGCCAGCAGCGTAGATTTGACAACCGAGCAGTACTTC.